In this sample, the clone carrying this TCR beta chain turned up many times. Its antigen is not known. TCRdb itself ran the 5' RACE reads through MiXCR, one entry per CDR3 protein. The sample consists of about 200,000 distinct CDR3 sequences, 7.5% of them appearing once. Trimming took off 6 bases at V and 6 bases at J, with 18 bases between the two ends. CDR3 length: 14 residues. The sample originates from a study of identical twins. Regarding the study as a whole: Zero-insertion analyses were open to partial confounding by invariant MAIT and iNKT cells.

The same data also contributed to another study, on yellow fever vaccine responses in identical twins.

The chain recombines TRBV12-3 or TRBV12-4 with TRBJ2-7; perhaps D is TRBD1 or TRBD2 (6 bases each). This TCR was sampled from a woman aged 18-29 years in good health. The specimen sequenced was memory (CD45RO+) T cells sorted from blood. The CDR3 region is CASSRKGGATEQYF. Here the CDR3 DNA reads TGTGCCAGCAGCCGCAAGGGGGGAGCGACCGAGCAGTACTTC.